This TCR beta chain was recovered during a study of cytomegalovirus exposure and HLA in healthy donors (TCRdb year 2017). The study in broad terms: An earlier analysis of approximately 640 of the donors reported about 290 Gb of sequence data and 117 million unique TCR beta sequences from 190 million or so T cells. All discovery cohort repertoires had been generated on a single sequencing platform. An earlier analysis of 587 of the donors used high-throughput TCR beta sequencing to judge whether each TCR beta V gene segment behaved as functional or pseudogenic. A later genetic analysis took genome-wide SNP genotypes for about 55% of the roughly 670 donors and used that subset as a discovery cohort. Of the roughly 410 genotyped donors, 65% to 90% were placed in the genetic ancestry cluster associated with self-reported Caucasian donors. In the later analysis, no new phenotypic data were used to find candidate immune exposures; instead, reliance was placed on TCR beta sequences and their occurrence across donors. Typing coverage differed by locus: A, B, C, DRB1 and DQB1 were typed in roughly 629-640 donors, DQA1 in around 500, DPA1 in 600 to 610, and DPB1 in approximately 450. Donor age, sex, ethnicity and CMV serostatus were compiled alongside the repertoire data. The study aimed to test whether signatures of past pathogen exposure could be identified by cataloging public T cell receptors. To predict cytomegalovirus infection status, the study brought together high-throughput TCR immunosequencing, statistical association of individual TCRs with disease status, and machine learning. An early release covering around 630 HLA-typed donors comprised about 300 gigabases of sequencing data and tens of millions of unique TCR sequences. Roughly five DR-DQ haplotypes were treated as single units for association and clustering because of strong linkage in the cohort. Both class I and class II loci were covered by HLA typing, at four-digit resolution. A later analysis re-analyzed previously published TCR beta repertoires from hundreds of donors and added high-resolution HLA genotyping to study TCR occurrence patterns. The study used immunosequencing to profile the T cell repertoires of about 670 subjects and linked those repertoires to cytomegalovirus serostatus. Along with the approximately 700-subject first cohort, a separate validation cohort of 120 different subjects was used. Among 300 to 450 genotyped donors of the cohort, an average of around 240,000 unique TCR beta nucleotide sequences were sequenced per donor, around 20% of them non-productive.

In total, approximately 690 healthy bone marrow donors made up the cohort. Cohort members were all nominally healthy when sampled, although unrecorded immune exposures were likely present. The donor was CMV seronegative and belonged to the group of more than 300 seronegative cohort members. Every donor gave a peripheral blood sample, and the peripheral blood mononuclear cells from that sample were used for TCR beta sequencing. The Qiagen DNeasy Blood Extraction Kit was used to extract genomic DNA from the blood cell samples. Overall study results and their limits: A group of highly shared sequence variants was considered likely to be a technical artifact of the sequencing pipeline. In an earlier analysis of roughly 500 of the donors, most TCR beta V segments appeared in productive rearrangements about 87% or about 30% of the time, broadly matching IMGT annotations. A later analysis reported that several top co-occurrence clusters appeared linked to parvovirus B19, influenza, CMV and Epstein-Barr virus. The authors suggested that the approach could potentially be generalized to other disease states and immunological phenotypes. Strong co-occurrence of HLA alleles, especially DR and DQ, made assigning TCR associations to individual alleles difficult. Correlated functional status among segregating V segments might reflect linkage disequilibrium, but an unknown experimental factor could not be ruled out. In vitro tests confirmed that a few of the cytomegalovirus-associated TCR beta chains recognize cytomegalovirus antigens. In both the original and validation cohorts, the classifier was reported to diagnose cytomegalovirus status with high specificity and sensitivity. A further reported finding was that TCR beta sequences accurately predicted the HLA-A and HLA-B alleles for most subjects in the first cohort. According to a later analysis, TCR association rates differed among HLA loci, with DRB1 alleles showing the most associated TCRs and HLA-C alleles showing the fewest. A total of fewer than 200 TCR beta chains were listed by the study as associated with cytomegalovirus. A later genetic analysis associated a missense DCLRE1C variant with V-gene and J-gene trimming of TCR beta chains, and an independent cohort replicated the association. In this cohort, only TCR beta chains were sequenced, and detectable features were limited by the absence of alpha or paired-chain data. In a later analysis, HLA-associated TCR beta chains were found to be more clonally expanded and to have lower generation probabilities than equally common non-associated chains. Because HLA typing was missing for some donors at each locus, association tests included only the typed subset. Because counts were too low, 15 to 20 rarely observed V segments, including chromosome 9 orphons, were left out of the earlier analysis of a few hundred of the donors. Compared with the 666-donor mean, donors in an Asian-associated ancestry cluster had fewer N-insertions in productive TCRs, according to a later genetic analysis. For the cohort, immune exposure information was limited to CMV serostatus. A later analysis associated 17,000 or so TCR beta sequences with specific HLA alleles at a false discovery rate of 0.05. Because the 87-base-pair reads could not distinguish some IMGT-functional V segments, including TRBV6-2 and TRBV6-3, those segments were excluded. Sequencing depth was assumed to be roughly uniform across donors in the presence/absence analyses, though that assumption may not hold. Most TCR sequences were observed very rarely across donors, whereas some public TCRs were present in many individuals. A later analysis found that most CMV-associated TCR beta chains appeared HLA-restricted, with HLA associations seemingly driven largely by CMV exposure.

The library was produced with the immunoSEQ multiplex PCR assay. For the multiplex PCR, a mixture combining 60 forward primers for TCR Vbeta segments and 13 reverse primers for TCR Jbeta segments was used. A multiplex PCR assay on genomic DNA amplified the CDR3 region of rearranged TCR beta genes. Amplified TCR beta libraries were sequenced as 87-base-pair reads on the Illumina HiSeq System. The study's own analysis went as follows. Across the 700 or so repertoires, a later analysis counted 60 million to 90 million unique TCR beta chains, some 11 million of which were shared by at least two donors. To remove PCR and sequencing errors, raw reads were error-corrected and collapsed into unique sequences using a nearest-neighbor algorithm that merged closely related sequences. To assign V, D and J gene segments, CDR3 sequences were aligned to IMGT reference sequences. For a sequence to be retained, at least a six-nucleotide match to both a V gene segment and a J gene segment was required. Rearrangements were called productive when the CDR3 lacked stop codons and stayed in frame with V and J; all others were non-productive. CDR3 was defined according to IMGT convention as the region running from the second conserved V-encoded cysteine to the conserved J-encoded phenylalanine. The earlier analysis of 587 of the donors excluded sequences that lacked an unambiguous match to a single V gene segment. An earlier analysis of roughly 590 of the donors called V segments functional above 56.7% productive rearrangements and segregating when the between-donor standard deviation exceeded 5%. A statistical classification framework was built to diagnose cytomegalovirus status from the catalog of TCR beta chain sequences. V and J gene assignment, in a later analysis, came from comparing TCR nucleotide sequences with IMGT/GENE-DB human TR gene sequences. In a later analysis, CDR3 sequences and most-parsimonious VDJ recombination scenarios were assigned using the TCRdist pipeline. In a later analysis, every TCR beta chain was defined by the combination of its CDR3 amino acid sequence and its V-gene family, and reads without a unique V-gene family were dropped. As a way to deal with suspected cross-contamination and a sequencing artifact, a later analysis dropped 640 or so nucleotide sequences that were highly shared and had low generation probability. A later analysis calculated a clonal expansion index for each public chain from normalized within-repertoire ranks of inferred template counts. In a later analysis, generation probabilities were computed using a VDJ recombination model fitted to out-of-frame rearrangements, and the results were checked against IGoR. A later analysis scored TCR-TCR, TCR-HLA and TCR-CMV co-occurrence with hypergeometric tests, applying a repertoire-size bias correction to TCR pairs. To estimate false discovery rates, a later analysis permuted the HLA or CMV assignments 20 times. A later analysis grouped co-occurring TCRs with DBSCAN, adding TCRdist sequence similarity when clustering within HLA-allele-positive subsets. Repertoires with fewer than 30,000 or more than 120,000 public chains were left out of co-occurrence clustering, as were about 5 repertoires with anomalous nucleotide sharing. This is the immuneACCESS table as TCRdb keeps it, with only in-frame sequences that have V and J called. A part of the clones is gone; compared with another copy, unresolved V genes explain less than half, and the rest is unexplained. V, J and clone size were drawn from that table, and D and trimming were deduced from the DNA. For this sample there are 150,000 or so clones; roughly 85% appear just once. Of the sample, 0.5% to 0.85% falls within the top ten clones.

On this clone itself: Its cognate antigen has yet to be identified. The input lacks base qualities; no much larger clone sits a single base away.

Counted from cysteine to phenylalanine, this CDR3 has 14 amino acids. Just the 42-base CDR3 DNA is kept, in frame starting at base 1. Per the germline V gene, ENHRY is the CDR1 and SYGVKD is the CDR2. Sequenced input: PBMCs. The sequence joins TRBV10-3 to TRBJ1-3; TRBD1 fits 7 bases in the junction. TRBJ2-2 explains the end of the DNA better; the J call may be wrong. This receptor was identified in a male donor in good health and CMV-seronegative. The DNA reads as follows: TGTGCCATCAGGGGGACAGCGAACACCGGGGAGCTGTTTTTT. This gives the protein CAIRGTANTGELFF.